This T cell receptor beta chain was sequenced in a study of shared clonotypes between healthy human individuals. Each donor was a Caucasian adult residing in Nashville, Tennessee. Method: immunoSEQ multiplex PCR; TCRdb's copy keeps in-frame clones and lacks some. The sample has approximately 2.1 million clones, approximately 93% seen once. Trimming removed 3 bases from V and 3 bases from J; junction bases left unmatched: 4. This CDR3 is built from 15 residues. Germline V gives CDR1 SGDLS, CDR2 YYNGEE. The origin of this receptor is a man aged 18 to 29 in good health. Some clones in this sample may be carry-over from other donors' samples. Material: naive CD4+ T cells from PBMCs. Subset described: CD45RA+ positively selected. The gene calls are TRBV9 and TRBJ1-2, with 11 bases matching TRBD1. The DNA of the CDR3 is TGTGCCAGCAGCGCCATGGGACAGGGGGACTATGGCTACACCTTC. Translation gives CASSAMGQGDYGYTF.